The 14 T cell receptor beta chains reported below all come from one sample, sequenced in a study of T cells in Graves' hyperthyroidism and ophthalmopathy. RNA transcripts served as the template for amplifying TCR beta CDR3 regions. TCR CDR3 underwent first-round RT-PCR with the HTBI primer set. From the multiplex PCR reads, TCRdb called clonotypes with MiXCR, one entry per CDR3 protein. The repertoire includes 300,000 to 350,000 distinct CDR3 sequences, roughly 21% of them detected once, and around 45% sits in the top ten. Input material: blood. The source is a woman aged 50 to 65 with Graves' hyperthyroidism.

This chain joins TRBV28 and TRBJ2-1; D possibly corresponds to TRBD2 (5 bases). From germline, CDR1 is MDHEN and CDR2 SYDVKM. The CDR3 runs 13 residues. V shed 1 base and J shed 10 bases, with 11 bases lying between them. CDR3 coding DNA: TGTGCCAGCAGTTTATCCGGGGAAAGAGAGCAGTTCTTC. Protein product: CASSLSGEREQFF.

In regard to this clonotype: A much bigger clone sits one base away, suggesting this may be a read error. The chain carries TRBV7-9 and TRBJ2-2; no clear D. The CDR3 has 11 residues. Per germline, CDR1 SEHNR and CDR2 FQNEAQ (reference sequence). Between the trimmed V and J ends, which lost 4 bases and 7 bases, there was a span of 4 bases. This CDR3 reads CASSSSGELFF. The CDR3 bases are TGTGCCAGCAGCTCCAGCGGGGAGCTGTTTTTT.

J is TRBJ1-6 and V is TRBV3-1; D gene ambiguous. The CDR3 consists of 16 residues. With 1 base removed from V and 7 bases from J, the gap between germline ends came to 14 bases. Germline CDR1 LGHDT, CDR2 YNNKEL (reference sequence). The CDR3 region has the DNA TGTGCCAGCAGCCAAGGTTTAGGCCCATCCAATTCACCCCTCCACTTT. The encoded protein is CASSQGLGPSNSPLHF.

Points on this clonotype: The junction differs from germline at one of its ends, possibly a read error. V usage is TRBV15 and J usage is TRBJ1-4; D is uncertain. The CDR3 sequence is 15 residues long. Germline lookup yields CDR1 LNHNV and CDR2 YYDKDF (reference sequence). The CDR3 region has the DNA TGTGCCACCAGCAGAGTTGGGGTGGTTAATGAAAAACCGTTTTTT. Protein sequence: CATSRVGVVNEKPFF.

CDR3: CASSLQSLNTEAFF. For the CDR3, the DNA is TGTGCCAGCAGCTTGCAGAGCTTGAACACTGAAGCTTTCTTT. The chain couples TRBV7-2 to TRBJ1-1, with unresolved D. The V and J ends lost 3 bases and 0 bases respectively, with 8 bases between them. Germline V gene lookup returns CDR1 SGHTA and CDR2 FQGNSA. CDR3 length equals 14 residues. The full variable domain, in which reference TRBV7-2 and TRBJ1-1 provide the parts outside the CDR3, is GAGVSQSPSNKVTEKGKDVELRCDPISGHTALYWYRQSLGQGLEFLIYFQGNSAPDKSGLPSDRFSAERTGGSVSTLTIQRTQQEDSAVYLCASSLQSLNTEAFFGQGTRLTVV.

In DNA, the CDR3 is TGTGCCAGCAGCCCGGGACACACTAACTATGGCTACACCTTC. Its translation: CASSPGHTNYGYTF. V and J are TRBV5-8 and TRBJ1-2; perhaps TRBD1 as D (6 bases). Germline V lookup: CDR1 SGHTS, CDR2 YDEGEE. This CDR3 has 14 residues. V was clipped by 4 bases and J by 0 bases, with 10 bases between them.

This clonotype was counted at least ten times. The V call is TRBV29-1, the J call TRBJ2-3; 10 bases map to TRBD1. Germline V gene sequence: CDR1 SQVTM, CDR2 ANQGSEA. V lost 6 bases and J lost 5; bases outside the gene matches: 11. CDR3 length equals 15 residues. In nucleotides, the CDR3 is TGCAGCGTAGAATCGACAGGGGGCTTTGGAGATACGCAGTATTTT. Translated: CSVESTGGFGDTQYF.

The rearrangement links TRBV6-9 to TRBJ1-3; D unclear. This CDR3 has 14 residues. The germline gives CDR1 MNHGY, CDR2 SVAAGI. Trimming took 3 bases from V and 0 from J, leaving 6 bases between them. The CDR3: CASSYQVSGNTIYF. The CDR3 nucleotides read TGTGCCAGCAGTTACCAGGTCTCTGGAAACACCATATATTTT.

This clonotype appeared many times. This rearrangement joins TRBV11-2 to TRBJ2-3; the D gene is possibly TRBD2 (6 bases). Germline V gene sequence: CDR1 SGHAT, CDR2 FQNNGV. V dropped 5 bases and J dropped 4 bases, with 13 bases sitting between them. The CDR3 runs to 14 residues. CDR3 DNA sequence: TGTGCCAGCAGCCCAAGACTAGGCTCAGATACGCAGTATTTT. Its protein product is CASSPRLGSDTQYF.

This clonotype was detected many times. The V gene is TRBV6-6, the J gene TRBJ2-7; 14 bases match TRBD2. This CDR3 has 17 residues. V shed 0 bases, J shed 3 bases, and the junction held 4 bases outside the gene matches. Germline CDR1 and CDR2: MNHNY and SVGAGI (reference sequence). The CDR3 DNA reads as TGTGCCAGCAGTTACTCGGGACTAGCGGGGGTTTACTACGAGCAGTACTTC. It yields the protein CASSYSGLAGVYYEQYF.

V usage is TRBV20-1 and J usage is TRBJ1-5; 9 bases are shared with TRBD1. V was clipped by 6 bases and J by 10 bases; unmatched bases: 7. There are 12 residues in the CDR3. CDR1 is DFQATT, CDR2 SNEGSKA, per germline (reference sequence). The CDR3 spells CSARDRAGPQHF. The CDR3 coding sequence is TGCAGTGCCCGGGACAGGGCGGGCCCCCAGCATTTT.

This clonotype was recorded a few times. The V gene is TRBV30, the J gene TRBJ1-3; D remains ambiguous. V was cut by 0 bases and J by 8 bases, with 11 bases left in between. CDR3 length equals 13 residues. Germline loops: CDR1 GTSNPN, CDR2 SVGIG (reference sequence). CDR3 loop: CAWSVRRVDTIYF. The CDR3 DNA follows: TGTGCCTGGAGTGTACGGAGGGTAGACACCATATATTTT.

This chain joins TRBV19 and TRBJ2-1; D gene ambiguous. Germline lookup yields CDR1 LNHDA and CDR2 SQIVND (reference sequence). The length of the CDR3 is 17 residues. The V end was cut by 3 bases, the J end by 4 bases, with 19 bases between. This CDR3 is CASSIGRIGLPYNEQFF. CDR3 bases: TGTGCCAGTAGTATTGGGCGCATTGGCCTCCCGTACAATGAGCAGTTCTTC.

This clonotype was counted at least ten times. V is TRBV18 and J is TRBJ2-7, with a weak D call TRBD2 (5 bases). The CDR3 is 15 residues long. Per the germline V gene, CDR1 is KGHSH and CDR2 is LQKENI. V lost 2 bases, J lost 0 bases, and 11 bases lay in between. This CDR3 reads CASSPGGRSSYEQYF. The CDR3 DNA sequence: TGTGCCAGCTCACCAGGAGGCAGGAGCTCCTACGAGCAGTACTTC.